Below, one T cell receptor beta chain is given with its context. This specimen comes from a study of blood T cell repertoires in COVID-19. The overall study: Donors in the United States, Italy and Spain gave samples during acute or convalescent COVID-19. The cDNA or gDNA used as material had been derived from T cells, B-cell-depleted T cells, or PBMCs.

CDR1 is MNHEY, CDR2 SVGAGI, per germline. Deletions cut 8 bases from V and 4 bases from J, with 9 bases between. CDR3 size: 12 residues. Authors' processing steps: Estimation of nucleated cell counts relied on the amplification of reference gene primers. Assay used: immunoSEQ multiplex PCR; TCRdb lists only in-frame clones, some missing. V, J and clone size reflect that table, while D and trimming were determined from the DNA. The table shows about 140,000 clones, with 80% to 90% occurring only once. The sequencing sample was made of peripheral blood. The clonotype was recovered from a woman aged 55-69 years with acute or convalescent COVID-19. J is TRBJ1-3 and V is TRBV6-5; D is unresolved. CDR3 residues: CASATAGNTIYF. The CDR3 DNA reads TGTGCCAGCGCTACAGCCGGAAACACCATATATTTT.